The sample holds a few counts of the clone carrying this TCR beta chain. The antigen remains unidentified. Germline V gene data show CDR1 as SNHLY and CDR2 as FYNNEI. The V segment lost 5 bases and the J segment 6 bases; nucleotides outside the gene matches: 14. The CDR3 runs to 17 residues. With 10-nucleotide random UMIs included, cDNA was synthesized by 5'RACE. TCRdb analysed the 5' RACE reads with MiXCR anew, one entry per CDR3 protein. The repertoire holds tens of thousands of distinct CDR3 sequences, with under 4.5% as singletons. This sample is part of a study of neurological immune-mediated disorders. This sample's time point: longitudinal time-point 3. Study results and caveats: Sharing of CDR3 amino acid sequences among expanded clones across subjects was absent, suggesting private repertoires in all groups. Multiple sclerosis patients had less TCR clonal expansion than even healthy controls, unlike HTLV-1-associated myelopathy.

Sample: PBMCs. This TCR derives from an older woman with multiple sclerosis. This chain links TRBV2 with TRBJ2-2; TRBD1 matches 8 bases. The CDR3 nucleotides are TGTGCCAGCAGTTCGGACAGGGTCGGGCGGCTTTCCGGGGAGCTGTTTTTT. Protein sequence: CASSSDRVGRLSGELFF.